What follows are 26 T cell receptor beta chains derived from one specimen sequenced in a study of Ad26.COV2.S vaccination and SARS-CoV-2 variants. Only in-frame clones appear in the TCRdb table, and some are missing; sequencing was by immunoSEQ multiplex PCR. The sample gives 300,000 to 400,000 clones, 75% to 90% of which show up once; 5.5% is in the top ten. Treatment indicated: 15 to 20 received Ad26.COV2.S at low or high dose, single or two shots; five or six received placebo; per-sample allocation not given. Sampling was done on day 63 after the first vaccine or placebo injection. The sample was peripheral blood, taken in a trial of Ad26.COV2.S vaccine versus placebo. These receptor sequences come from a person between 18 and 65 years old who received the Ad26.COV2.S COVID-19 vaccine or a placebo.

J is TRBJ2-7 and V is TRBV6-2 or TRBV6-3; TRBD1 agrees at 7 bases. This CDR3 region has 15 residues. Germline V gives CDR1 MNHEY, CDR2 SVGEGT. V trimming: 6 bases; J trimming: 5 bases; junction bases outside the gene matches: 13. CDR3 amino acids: CASSFTVPTGNEQYV. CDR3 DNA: TGTGCCAGCAGCTTTACCGTCCCGACAGGGAACGAGCAGTACGTC.

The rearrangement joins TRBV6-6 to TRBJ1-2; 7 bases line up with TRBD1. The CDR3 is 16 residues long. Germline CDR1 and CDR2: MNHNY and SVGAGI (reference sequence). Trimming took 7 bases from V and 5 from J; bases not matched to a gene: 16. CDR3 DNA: TGTGCCAGCACTGGGGTATACCGGGACAGAGAATATGGCTACACCTTC. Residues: CASTGVYRDREYGYTF.

CDR3 protein: CASSTGQGARETQYF. CDR3 DNA sequence: TGCGCCAGCAGTACGGGGCAGGGGGCGAGGGAGACCCAGTACTTC. The rearrangement links TRBV10-2 to TRBJ2-5, with TRBD1 matching 8 bases. This CDR3 comprises 15 residues. J lost 5 bases, V lost 5 bases, and 10 bases had no gene match. Germline values: CDR1 WSHSY, CDR2 SAAADI.

CDR3 sequence reads: CASRDIHGYTF. CDR3 in DNA: TGTGCCAGCAGAGACATCCATGGCTACACCTTC. The V and J genes are TRBV6-5 and TRBJ1-2, with no clear D. Germline CDR1 and CDR2: MNHEY and SVGAGI. CDR3 length equals 11 residues. With 6 bases removed from V and 6 bases from J, the gap between germline ends came to 8 bases.

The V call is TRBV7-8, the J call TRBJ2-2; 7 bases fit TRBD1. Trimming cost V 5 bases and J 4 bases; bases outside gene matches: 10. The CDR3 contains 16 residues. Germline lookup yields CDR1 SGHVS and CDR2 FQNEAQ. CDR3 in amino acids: CASSPDRESGTGELFF. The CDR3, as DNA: TGTGCCAGCAGCCCCGACAGGGAATCCGGCACCGGGGAGCTGTTTTTT.

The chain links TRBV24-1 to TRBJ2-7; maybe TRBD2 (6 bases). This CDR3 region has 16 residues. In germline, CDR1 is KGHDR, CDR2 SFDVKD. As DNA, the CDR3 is TGTATTAGCACGGGGAGGACAAAACCTCATATCTACGAGCAGTACGTC. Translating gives CISTGRTKPHIYEQYV.

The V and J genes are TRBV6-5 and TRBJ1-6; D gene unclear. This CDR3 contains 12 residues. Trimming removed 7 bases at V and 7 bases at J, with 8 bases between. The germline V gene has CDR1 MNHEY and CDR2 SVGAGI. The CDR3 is CASMVKNSPLHF. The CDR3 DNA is TGTGCCAGCATGGTGAAGAATTCACCCCTCCACTTT.

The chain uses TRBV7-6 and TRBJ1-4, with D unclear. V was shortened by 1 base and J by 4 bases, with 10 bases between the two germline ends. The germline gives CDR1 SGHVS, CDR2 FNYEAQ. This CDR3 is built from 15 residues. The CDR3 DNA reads TGTGCCAGCAGCTTAGAGAACAGTTTTAATGAAAAACTGTTTTTT. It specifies CASSLENSFNEKLFF.

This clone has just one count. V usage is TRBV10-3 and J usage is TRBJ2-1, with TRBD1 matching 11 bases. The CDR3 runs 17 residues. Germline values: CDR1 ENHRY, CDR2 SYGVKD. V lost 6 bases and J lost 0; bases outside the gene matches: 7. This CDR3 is CAIRAGQGGSSYNEQFF. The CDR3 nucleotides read TGTGCCATCAGGGCGGGACAGGGGGGTAGCTCCTACAATGAGCAGTTCTTC.

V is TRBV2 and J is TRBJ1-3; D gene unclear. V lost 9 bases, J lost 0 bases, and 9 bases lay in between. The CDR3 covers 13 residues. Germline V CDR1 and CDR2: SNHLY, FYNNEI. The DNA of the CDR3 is TGTGCCAGTAAAGGTTACTCTGGAAACACCATATATTTT. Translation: CASKGYSGNTIYF.

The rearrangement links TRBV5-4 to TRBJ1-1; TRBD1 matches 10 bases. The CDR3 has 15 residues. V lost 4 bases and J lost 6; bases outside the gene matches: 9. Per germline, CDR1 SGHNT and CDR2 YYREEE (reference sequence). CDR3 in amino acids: CASSQTGQGEPEAFF. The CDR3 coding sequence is TGTGCCAGCAGCCAAACCGGACAGGGGGAACCTGAAGCTTTCTTT.

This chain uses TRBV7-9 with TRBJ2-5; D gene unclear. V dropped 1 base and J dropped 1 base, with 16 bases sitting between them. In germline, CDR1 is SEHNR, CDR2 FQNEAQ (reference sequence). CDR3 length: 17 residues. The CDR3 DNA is TGTGCCAGCAGCTTAGATCAGGATTTCTCAACCCAAGAGACCCAGTACTTC. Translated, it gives CASSLDQDFSTQETQYF.

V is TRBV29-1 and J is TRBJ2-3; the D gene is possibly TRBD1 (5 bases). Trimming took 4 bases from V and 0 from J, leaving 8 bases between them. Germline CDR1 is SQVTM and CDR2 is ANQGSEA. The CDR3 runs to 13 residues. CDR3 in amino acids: CSVGGRSTDTQYF. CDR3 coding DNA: TGCAGCGTTGGGGGCCGTAGCACAGATACGCAGTATTTT.

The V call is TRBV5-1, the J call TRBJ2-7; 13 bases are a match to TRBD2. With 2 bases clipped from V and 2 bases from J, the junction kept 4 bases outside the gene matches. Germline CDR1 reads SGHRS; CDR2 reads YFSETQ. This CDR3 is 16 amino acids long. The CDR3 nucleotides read TGCGCCAGCAGCTTTTTACTAGCGGGAGGGCCCTACGAGCAGTACGTC. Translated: CASSFLLAGGPYEQYV.

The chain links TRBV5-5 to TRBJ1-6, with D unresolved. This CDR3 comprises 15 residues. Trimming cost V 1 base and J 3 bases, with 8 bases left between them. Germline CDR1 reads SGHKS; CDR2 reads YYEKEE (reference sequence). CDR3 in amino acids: CASSLPGSYNSPLHF. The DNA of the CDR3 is TGTGCCAGCAGCTTGCCTGGCAGCTATAATTCACCCCTCCACTTT.

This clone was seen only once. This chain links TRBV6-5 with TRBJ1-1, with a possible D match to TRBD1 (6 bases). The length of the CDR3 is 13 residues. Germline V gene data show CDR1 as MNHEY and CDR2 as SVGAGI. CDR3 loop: CVAAGGVDTEAFF. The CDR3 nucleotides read TGTGTCGCAGCGGGGGGCGTGGACACTGAAGCTTTCTTT.

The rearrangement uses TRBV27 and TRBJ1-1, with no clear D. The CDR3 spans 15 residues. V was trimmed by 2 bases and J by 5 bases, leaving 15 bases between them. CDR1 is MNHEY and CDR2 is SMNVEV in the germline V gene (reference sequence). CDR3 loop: CASSLISGSGTEAFF. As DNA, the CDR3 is TGTGCCAGCAGTTTAATTTCGGGATCTGGGACTGAAGCTTTCTTT.

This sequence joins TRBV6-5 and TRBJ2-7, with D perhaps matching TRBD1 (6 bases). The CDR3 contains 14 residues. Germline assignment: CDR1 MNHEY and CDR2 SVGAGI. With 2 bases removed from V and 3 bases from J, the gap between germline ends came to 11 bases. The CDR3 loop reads CASSYDRGHYEQYF. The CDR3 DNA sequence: TGTGCCAGCAGTTACGATCGGGGACACTACGAGCAGTACTTC.

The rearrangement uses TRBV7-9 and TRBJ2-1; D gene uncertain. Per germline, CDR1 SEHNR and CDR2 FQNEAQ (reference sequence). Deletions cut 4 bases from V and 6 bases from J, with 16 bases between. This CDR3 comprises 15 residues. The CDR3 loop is CASSSHPMGGNEQFF. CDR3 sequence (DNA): TGTGCCAGCAGCTCTCATCCAATGGGTGGCAATGAGCAGTTCTTC.

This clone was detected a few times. CDR3 region: CASSRDGSRVYGYTF. The DNA for the CDR3 is TGTGCCAGCAGCCGGGACGGCTCTCGGGTTTATGGCTACACCTTC. The V call is TRBV6-2 or TRBV6-3, the J call TRBJ1-2, with D possibly being TRBD1 (5 bases). The V end lost 6 bases, the J end lost 5 bases, and 19 bases lay between the germline ends. Germline-derived CDR1 and CDR2 are MNHEY and SVGEGT. This CDR3 has 15 residues.

The CDR3 spells CASNRDSTYNEQFF. In DNA, the CDR3 is TGTGCCAGCAACCGGGACTCGACCTACAATGAGCAGTTCTTC. J is TRBJ2-1 and V is TRBV9; perhaps TRBD2 as D (6 bases). V was cut by 6 bases and J by 2 bases, with 12 bases left in between. The CDR3 runs 14 residues. The germline V gene has CDR1 SGDLS and CDR2 YYNGEE.

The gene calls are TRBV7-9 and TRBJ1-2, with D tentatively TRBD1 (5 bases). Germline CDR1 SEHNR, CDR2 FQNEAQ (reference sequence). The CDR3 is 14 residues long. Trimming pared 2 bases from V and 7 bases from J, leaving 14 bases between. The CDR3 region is CASSLLFRVRGYTF. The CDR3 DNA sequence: TGTGCCAGCAGCTTATTATTCAGGGTGCGTGGCTACACCTTC. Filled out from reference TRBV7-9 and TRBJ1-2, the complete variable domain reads DTGVSQNPRHKITKRGQNVTFRCDPISEHNRLYWYRQTLGQGPEFLTYFQNEAQLEKSRLLSDRFSAERPKGSFSTLEIQRTEQGDSAMYLCASSLLFRVRGYTFGSGTRLTVV.

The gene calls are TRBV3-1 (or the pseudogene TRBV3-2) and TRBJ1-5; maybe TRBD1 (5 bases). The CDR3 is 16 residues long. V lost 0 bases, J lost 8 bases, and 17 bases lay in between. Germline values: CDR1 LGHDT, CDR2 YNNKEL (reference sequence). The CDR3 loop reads CASSQDWAAGSKPQHF. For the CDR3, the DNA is TGTGCCAGCAGCCAAGATTGGGCGGCAGGGAGCAAGCCCCAGCATTTT.

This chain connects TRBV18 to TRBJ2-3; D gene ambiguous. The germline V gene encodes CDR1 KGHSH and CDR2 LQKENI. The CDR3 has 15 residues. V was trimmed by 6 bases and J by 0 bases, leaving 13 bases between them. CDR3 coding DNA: TGTGCCAGCTCCGCTTCGACTTCGAGCACAGATACGCAGTATTTT. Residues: CASSASTSSTDTQYF.

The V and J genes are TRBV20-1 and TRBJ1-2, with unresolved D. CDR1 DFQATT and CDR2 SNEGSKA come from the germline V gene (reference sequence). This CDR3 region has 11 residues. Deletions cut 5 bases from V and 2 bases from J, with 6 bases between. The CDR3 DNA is TGCAGTGCTCAACCGAACTATGGCTACACCTTC. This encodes CSAQPNYGYTF.

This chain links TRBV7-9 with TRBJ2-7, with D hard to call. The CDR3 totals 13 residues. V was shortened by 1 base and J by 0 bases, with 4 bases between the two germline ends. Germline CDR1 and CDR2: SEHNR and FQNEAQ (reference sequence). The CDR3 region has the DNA TGTGCCAGCAGCTTAGGCCTCTCCTACGAGCAGTACTTC. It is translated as CASSLGLSYEQYF.